Sequencing of this T cell receptor beta chain was carried out in a study of OX40 agonist ivuxolimab in advanced cancers. Overall study context: Prior therapy, whether anti-PD-1, anti-PD-L1 or anti-CTLA-4, was allowed, and less than 45% had some.

Whole-study findings and limits: On average, CD8+ T cells showed a greater number of expanded clones than CD4+.

Germline V gives CDR1 MNHNS, CDR2 SASEGT. The CDR3 covers 14 residues. V was clipped by 2 bases and J by 0 bases, with 8 bases between them. About this clone itself: The antigen is undetermined.

Produced via immunoSEQ multiplex PCR; TCRdb's table is partial and in-frame only. Counted here are 40,000 to 55,000 clones, around 90% occurring once; the ten biggest clones make up roughly 3.4%. This chain links TRBV6-1 with TRBJ2-7; TRBD2 is a possible D gene (7 bases). The specimen comprised CD4+ or CD8+ T cells sorted from blood, sampled in a trial of the OX40 agonist ivuxolimab. The TCR sequence derives from an adult with an advanced solid tumor such as melanoma, head and neck, liver or kidney cancer. The CDR3 reads CASSERGGSYEQYF. The CDR3 nucleotides are TGTGCCAGCAGTGAAAGGGGGGGCTCCTACGAGCAGTACTTC.